This is a list of T cell receptor beta chains from one sample in a study of technical replicates of blood from a handful of donors. Repertoires were generated with immunoSEQ multiplex PCR, while TCRdb's copy carries only in-frame clones and drops some. Of around 70,000 clones listed, just under 97% are singletons. Material for sequencing was T cells isolated from PBMCs. These receptors were taken from a human donor in good health. Each CDR3 is given without its conserved first and last residue. The D gene is left open where the match is weak.

j_call	v_call	cdr3_length	d_call	cdr3_aa
TRBJ1-1	TRBV6-1	13	TRBD1	ASSGPGQGNTEAF
TRBJ1-4	TRBV27	14	TRBD1	ASSLWGQGGGEKLF
TRBJ1-1	TRBV5-1	14	NA	ASSLGGVTMNTEAF
TRBJ2-1	TRBV19	17	TRBD1	ASSILRQGDDPSYNEQF
TRBJ2-7	TRBV6-5	14	NA	ASSYQGFGTHYEQY
TRBJ2-7	TRBV6-1	11	NA	AIVVRGKMEQY
TRBJ2-1	TRBV19	15	NA	ASSPGQTTTKPNEQF
TRBJ2-1	TRBV19	12	NA	ASSIARGRNEQF
TRBJ2-1	TRBV28	14	NA	ASRDNHLGFNNEQF
TRBJ1-2	TRBV4-2	11	NA	ASSTGGYDGYT
TRBJ2-3	TRBV25-1	11	TRBD2	ASGIAGTDTQY
TRBJ2-1	TRBV7-8	12	TRBD2	ASSWGREYNEQF
TRBJ1-2	TRBV15	13	TRBD1	ATSRALQGAVGYT
TRBJ2-2	TRBV18	11	NA	ASSPSSTGELF
TRBJ2-1	TRBV15	14	TRBD2	ATSRKGTSAPPDKF
TRBJ2-7	TRBV23-1	15	TRBD1	ASSPLCLWPGGYEQY
TRBJ2-5	TRBV5-4	12	TRBD1	ASSVTGMEETQY
TRBJ2-2	TRBV5-1	14	NA	ASSPAGQGGTGELF
TRBJ1-1	TRBV5-1	12	NA	ASSLAGGSTEAF
TRBJ2-5	TRBV7-9	13	TRBD1	ASSLAGTGEETQY
TRBJ1-3	TRBV2	12	NA	ASSEDFGGNTIY
TRBJ1-2	TRBV23-1	12	TRBD1	ASMEGTGLYGYT
TRBJ2-7	TRBV7-6	13	TRBD1	ASSPGTGDSYEQY
TRBJ2-4	TRBV29-1	11	TRBD1	SGLGTGINIQY
TRBJ1-4	TRBV30	14	NA	AWSPASDLKREKLF
TRBJ2-3	TRBV25-1	11	TRBD1	ASSVTGTDTQY
TRBJ1-1	TRBV15	12	TRBD1	ATSSADRGTEAF
TRBJ1-1	TRBV4-1	13	NA	ASSQVLPGNTEAF
TRBJ1-1	TRBV9	11	NA	ASSVGRNTEAF
TRBJ1-1	TRBV2	13	NA	ASRPDWGPGTEAF
TRBJ1-2	TRBV5-5	15	NA	ASNPGRARGRVYGYT
TRBJ1-1	TRBV19	11	NA	ASSIGYRSRAF
TRBJ1-2	TRBV5-4	11	NA	ASSLDSGYGYT
TRBJ1-1	TRBV28	13	NA	ASSLARLREAEAF
TRBJ1-1	TRBV13	11	TRBD1	ASSYTGGTEAF